Listed below are T cell receptor beta chains from one sample, sequenced in a study of T cell responses to AZD1222 COVID-19 vaccine. The data were produced by immunoSEQ multiplex PCR, yet TCRdb's version contains in-frame clones alone and is incomplete. The repertoire has tens of thousands of clones, 75% to 90% of them found once; the top ten carry roughly 17%. Sequences were derived from peripheral blood, sampled on day 0 of AZD1222 vaccination. Source of these receptors: an adult in good health. Both conserved end residues are part of each CDR3. The D gene is left open where the match is weak. Not every row has a clone size; where given, it reads once, few, many or a size class.

V	D	J	size	DNA	CDR3
TRBV10-3	-	TRBJ1-6	-	TGTGCCATCAGTGAGTCCGGGGGACTCTATAATTCACCCCTCCACTTT	CAISESGGLYNSPLHF
TRBV29-1	-	TRBJ1-4	once	TGCAGCGCAGGGGAAGGGGTGACTAATGAAAAACTGTTTTTT	CSAGEGVTNEKLFF
TRBV9	-	TRBJ2-1	-	TGTGCCAGCAGCGGAACGTACAATGAGCAGTTCTTC	CASSGTYNEQFF
TRBV7-2	TRBD2	TRBJ2-7	once	TGTGCCAGTGCCCTAGCGGGAGGGGATTACGAGCAGTACTTC	CASALAGGDYEQYF
TRBV5-1	-	TRBJ2-7	-	TGCGCCAGCAGCTTGGCGGGAGAGTCCTACGAGCAGTACTTC	CASSLAGESYEQYF
TRBV18	-	TRBJ1-6	-	TGTGCCAGCTCACCACTCGGGGGGCTTGACGATTCACCCCTCCACTTT	CASSPLGGLDDSPLHF
TRBV10-3	TRBD2	TRBJ2-7	-	TGTGCCATCAGCAAACCGACTAGCGGGAGGAAACAATTAAGCTACGAGCAGTACTTC	CAISKPTSGRKQLSYEQYF
TRBV24-1	TRBD2	TRBJ2-1	-	TGTGCCACCAGTGACACAATAGCGGGAGGTTCCTACAATGAGCAGTTCTTC	CATSDTIAGGSYNEQFF
TRBV29-1	-	TRBJ1-1	-	TGCAGCGGCACAGGGCCGGCCACTGAAGCTTTCTTT	CSGTGPATEAFF
TRBV18	TRBD1	TRBJ1-5	-	TGTGCCAGCTCACCACTGCCCAGGGGGGATCAGCCCCAGCATTTT	CASSPLPRGDQPQHF
TRBV4-1	-	TRBJ1-1	-	TGCGCCAGCAGCCAAGTAACAAGGGTTCGGGACACTGAAGCTTTCTTT	CASSQVTRVRDTEAFF
TRBV24-1	-	TRBJ2-3	-	TGTGCCACCAGTGAAACTCCGCAGGGGGGTACGACAGATACGCAGTATTTT	CATSETPQGGTTDTQYF
TRBV7-8	-	TRBJ2-3	-	TGTGCCAGCAGCTTAGCGGGGGGCGTGAATACGCAGTATTTT	CASSLAGGVNTQYF
TRBV30	TRBD2	TRBJ2-5	-	TGTGCCTGGAGTGTGGGGGGGGTTGGGGAGACCCAGTACTTC	CAWSVGGVGETQYF
TRBV28	-	TRBJ2-2	once	TGTGCCAGCCGACGGCAGGGAAGCACCGGGGAGCTGTTTTTT	CASRRQGSTGELFF
TRBV7-9	TRBD1	TRBJ2-7	once	TGTGCCAGCAGCCCCTGGCCCGAACAGGGGCCGGCCTACGAGCAGTACTTC	CASSPWPEQGPAYEQYF
TRBV7-9	TRBD1	TRBJ1-1	-	TGTGCCAGCAGCCCAGGGACAGGGTTCTCCGCTGAAGCTTTCTTT	CASSPGTGFSAEAFF
TRBV29-1	-	TRBJ2-1	-	TGCAGCGTTGAAAGATCCTACAATGAGCAGTTCTTC	CSVERSYNEQFF
TRBV28	TRBD2	TRBJ2-2	-	TGTGCCAGCAGCCCTGGGGAAGCGGGGATCATCACCGGGGAGCTGTTTTTT	CASSPGEAGIITGELFF
TRBV18	-	TRBJ1-1	-	TGTGCCAGCTCTCAGGGCAGGGACACTGAAGCTTTCTTT	CASSQGRDTEAFF
TRBV11-3	-	TRBJ2-1	-	TGTGCCAGCAGCGTCGGACCGTACGGGGTCAATGAGCAGTTCTTC	CASSVGPYGVNEQFF
TRBV3-1/TRBV3-2	TRBD2	TRBJ2-1	once	TGTGCCAGCAGCCAAGCTCTAGCGGGAGGGAGCTCCTACAATGAGCAGTTCTTC	CASSQALAGGSSYNEQFF
TRBV28	-	TRBJ1-5	-	TGTGCCAGCAGTTTACTCGGGGAAGAACAGCCCCAGCATTTT	CASSLLGEEQPQHF
TRBV28	TRBD1	TRBJ1-1	-	TGTGCCAGCAGGATCCGACAGGGCGCTGAAGCTTTCTTT	CASRIRQGAEAFF
TRBV9	-	TRBJ1-2	-	TGTGCCAGCAGCATCCCTAACTATGGCTACACCTTC	CASSIPNYGYTF
TRBV7-9	-	TRBJ1-1	-	TGTGCCAGCAGCCAGGCCAGCACTGAAGCTTTCTTT	CASSQASTEAFF
TRBV28	TRBD2	TRBJ2-3	-	TGTGCCAGCAGTTTAAGGACTAGCGGGGTGCCAGATACGCAGTATTTT	CASSLRTSGVPDTQYF
TRBV6-1	-	TRBJ1-2	-	TGTGCCAGCAGTGAGATGAGTATGAGAAACTATGGCTACACCTTC	CASSEMSMRNYGYTF
TRBV12-5	TRBD1	TRBJ2-5	-	TGTGCTAGTGGTTCACAGGGGGTTGGCGAGACCCAGTACTTC	CASGSQGVGETQYF
TRBV27	-	TRBJ2-7	few	TGTGCCAGCAGACCTACCGGGGGACGAGGCGAGCAGTACTTC	CASRPTGGRGEQYF
TRBV27	-	TRBJ1-3	-	TGTGCCAGCAGTATAACAGATCCCCAGTTTGGAAACACCATATATTTT	CASSITDPQFGNTIYF